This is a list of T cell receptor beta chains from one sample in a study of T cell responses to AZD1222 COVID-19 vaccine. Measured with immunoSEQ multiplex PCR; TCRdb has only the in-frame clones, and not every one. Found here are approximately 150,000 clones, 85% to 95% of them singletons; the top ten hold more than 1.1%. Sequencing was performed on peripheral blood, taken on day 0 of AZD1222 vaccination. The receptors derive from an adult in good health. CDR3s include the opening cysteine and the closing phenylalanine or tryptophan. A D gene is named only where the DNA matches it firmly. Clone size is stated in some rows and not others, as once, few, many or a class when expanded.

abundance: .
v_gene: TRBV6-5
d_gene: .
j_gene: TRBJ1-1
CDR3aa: CASSYSFTGPTEAFF
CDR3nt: TGTGCCAGCAGTTACTCGTTTACAGGCCCCACTGAAGCTTTCTTT

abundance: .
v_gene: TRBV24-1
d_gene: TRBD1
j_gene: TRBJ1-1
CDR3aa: CATSDPRQGNTEAFF
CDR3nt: TGTGCCACCAGTGATCCCAGACAGGGTAACACTGAAGCTTTCTTT

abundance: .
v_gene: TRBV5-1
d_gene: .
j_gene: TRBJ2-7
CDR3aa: CASSLGNTGLEQYF
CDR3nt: TGCGCCAGCAGCTTAGGCAATACGGGGCTCGAGCAGTACTTC

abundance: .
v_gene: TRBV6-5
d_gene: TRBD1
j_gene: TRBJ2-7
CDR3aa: CASSETGMKEQYF
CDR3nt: TGTGCCAGCAGCGAGACAGGGATGAAGGAGCAGTACTTC

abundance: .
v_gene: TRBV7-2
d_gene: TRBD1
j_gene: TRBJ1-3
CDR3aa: CASSLTGGEGNTIYF
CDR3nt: TGTGCCAGCAGCTTAACAGGGGGCGAGGGAAACACCATATATTTT

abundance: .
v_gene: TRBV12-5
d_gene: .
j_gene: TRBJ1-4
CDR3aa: CASGLVRGGELEIGEKLFF
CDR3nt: TGTGCTAGTGGTTTGGTACGAGGAGGGGAATTAGAGATTGGTGAAAAACTGTTTTTT

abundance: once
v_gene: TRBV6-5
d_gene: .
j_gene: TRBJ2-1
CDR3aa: CASSYEESSYNEQFF
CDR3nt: TGTGCCAGCAGTTACGAGGAAAGCTCCTACAATGAGCAGTTCTTC

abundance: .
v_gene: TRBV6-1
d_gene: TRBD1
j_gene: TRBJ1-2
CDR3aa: CASSEVWDSNYGYTF
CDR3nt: TGTGCCAGCAGTGAAGTGTGGGACAGCAACTATGGCTACACCTTC

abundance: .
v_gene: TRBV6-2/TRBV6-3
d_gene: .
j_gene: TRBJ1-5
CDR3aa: CASSPLRGQSNQPQHF
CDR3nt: TGTGCCAGCAGTCCACTCAGAGGACAGTCCAATCAGCCCCAGCATTTT

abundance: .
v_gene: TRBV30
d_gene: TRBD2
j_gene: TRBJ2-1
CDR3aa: CACPGGYNEQFF
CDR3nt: TGTGCCTGCCCGGGGGGTTACAATGAGCAGTTCTTC

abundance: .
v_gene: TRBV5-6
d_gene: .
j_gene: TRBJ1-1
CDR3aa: CASSLGGPEAFF
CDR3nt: TGTGCCAGCAGCTTGGGGGGTCCTGAAGCTTTCTTT

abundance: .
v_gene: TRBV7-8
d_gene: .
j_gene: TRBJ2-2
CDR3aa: CASSPQGSNTGELFF
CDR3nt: TGTGCCAGCAGCCCACAGGGTTCGAACACCGGGGAGCTGTTTTTT

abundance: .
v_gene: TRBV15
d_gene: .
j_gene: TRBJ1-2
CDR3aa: CATSRPSGNNYGYTF
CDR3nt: TGTGCCACCAGCAGACCCTCAGGGAATAACTATGGCTACACCTTC

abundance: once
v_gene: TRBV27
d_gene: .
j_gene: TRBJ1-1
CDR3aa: CASRLSAGNTEAFF
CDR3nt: TGTGCCAGCAGACTATCAGCCGGGAACACTGAAGCTTTCTTT

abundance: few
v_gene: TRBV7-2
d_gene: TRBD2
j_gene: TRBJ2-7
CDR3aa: CASSQSGRGGTYEQYF
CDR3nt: TGTGCCAGCAGCCAGAGCGGGAGAGGTGGTACCTACGAGCAGTACTTC

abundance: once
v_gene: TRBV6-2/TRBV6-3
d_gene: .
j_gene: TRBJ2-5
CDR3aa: CASSYDVYQETQYF
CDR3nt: TGTGCCAGCAGTTACGATGTCTACCAAGAGACCCAGTACTTC

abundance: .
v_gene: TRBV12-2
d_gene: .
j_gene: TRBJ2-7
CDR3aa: CASRPLRQGNIYEQYF
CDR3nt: TGTGCAAGTCGCCCGCTCCGACAGGGGAATATATACGAGCAGTACTTC

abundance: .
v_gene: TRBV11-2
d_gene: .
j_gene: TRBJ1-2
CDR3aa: CASSLDFAGLVDYTF
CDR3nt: TGTGCCAGCAGCTTAGATTTCGCGGGCCTCGTTGACTACACCTTC

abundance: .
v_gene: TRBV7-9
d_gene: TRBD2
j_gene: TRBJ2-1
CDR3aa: CASSLFGTSGGSSYNEQFF
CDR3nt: TGTGCCAGCAGCTTATTCGGGACTAGCGGGGGGAGCTCCTACAATGAGCAGTTCTTC

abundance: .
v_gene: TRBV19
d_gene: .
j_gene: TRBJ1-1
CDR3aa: CASRMNRMNTEAFF
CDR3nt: TGTGCCAGTAGAATGAACAGGATGAACACTGAAGCTTTCTTT

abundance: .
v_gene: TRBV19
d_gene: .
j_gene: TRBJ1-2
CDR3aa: CASRAIETAPPLYGYTF
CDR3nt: TGTGCCAGTAGGGCCATAGAGACAGCGCCTCCCCTCTATGGCTACACCTTC

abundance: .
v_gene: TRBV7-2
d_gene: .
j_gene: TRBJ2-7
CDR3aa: CASSDRPGYEQYF
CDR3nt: TGTGCCAGCAGCGACAGGCCGGGATACGAGCAGTACTTC

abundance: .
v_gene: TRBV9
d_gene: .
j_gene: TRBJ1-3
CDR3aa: CASSVQEGNTIYF
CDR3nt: TGTGCCAGCAGCGTACAGGAAGGAAACACCATATATTTT

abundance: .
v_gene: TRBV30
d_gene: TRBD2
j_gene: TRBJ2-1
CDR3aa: CAWSVRSGGRNEQFF
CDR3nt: TGTGCCTGGAGTGTAAGGTCGGGGGGGCGAAATGAGCAGTTCTTC

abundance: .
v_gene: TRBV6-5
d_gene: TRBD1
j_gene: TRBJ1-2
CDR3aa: CASSSADRGNYGYTF
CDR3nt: TGTGCCAGCAGTTCGGCGGACAGGGGCAATTATGGCTACACCTTC

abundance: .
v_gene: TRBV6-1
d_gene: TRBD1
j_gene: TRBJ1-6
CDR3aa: CASSEVLGGGAGNSPLHF
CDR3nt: TGTGCCAGCAGTGAAGTCTTAGGAGGGGGCGCGGGGAATTCACCCCTCCACTTT

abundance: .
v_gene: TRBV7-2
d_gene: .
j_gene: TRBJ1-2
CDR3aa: CASSLELGGGNGYTF
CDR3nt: TGTGCCAGCAGCTTAGAATTAGGCGGCGGGAATGGCTACACCTTC

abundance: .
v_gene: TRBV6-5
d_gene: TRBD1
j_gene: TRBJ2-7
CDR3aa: CASSRDSLSYEQYF
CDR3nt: TGTGCCAGCAGTCGGGACAGCCTCTCCTACGAGCAGTACTTC

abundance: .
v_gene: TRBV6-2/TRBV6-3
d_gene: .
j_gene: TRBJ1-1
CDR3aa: CASSPTGNTEAFF
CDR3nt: TGTGCCAGCAGCCCGACAGGGAACACTGAAGCTTTCTTT

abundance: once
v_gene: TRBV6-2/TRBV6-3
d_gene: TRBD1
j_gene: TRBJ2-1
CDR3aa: CASSPRTGSPSYNEQFF
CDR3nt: TGTGCCAGCAGCCCAAGGACAGGATCCCCTAGCTACAATGAGCAGTTCTTC

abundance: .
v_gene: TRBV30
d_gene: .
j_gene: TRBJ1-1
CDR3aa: CAWSVLRVTEAFF
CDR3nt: TGTGCCTGGAGTGTACTTAGGGTCACTGAAGCTTTCTTT

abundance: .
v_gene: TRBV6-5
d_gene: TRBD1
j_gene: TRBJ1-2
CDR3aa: CASRSTGGNYGYTF
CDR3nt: TGTGCCAGCAGATCGACAGGGGGAAACTATGGCTACACCTTC

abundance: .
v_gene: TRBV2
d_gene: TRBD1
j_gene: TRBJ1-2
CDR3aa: CASSAQGDHYGYTF
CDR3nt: TGTGCCAGCAGTGCCCAGGGGGATCACTATGGCTACACCTTC

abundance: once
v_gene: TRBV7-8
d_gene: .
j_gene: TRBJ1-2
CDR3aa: CASSREATNYGYTF
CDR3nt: TGTGCCAGCAGCCGGGAGGCCACCAACTATGGCTACACCTTC

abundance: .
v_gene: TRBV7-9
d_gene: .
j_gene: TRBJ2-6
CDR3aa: CASSPSSGANVLTF
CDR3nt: TGTGCCAGCAGCCCTTCCTCTGGGGCCAACGTCCTGACTTTC

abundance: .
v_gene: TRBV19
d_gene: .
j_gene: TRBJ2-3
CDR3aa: CASSIWFGTDTQYF
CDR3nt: TGTGCCAGTAGTATCTGGTTCGGCACAGATACGCAGTATTTT

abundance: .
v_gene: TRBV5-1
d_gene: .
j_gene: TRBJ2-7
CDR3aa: CASSLDRTDLLYEQYF
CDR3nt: TGCGCCAGCAGCTTGGACCGGACAGATCTCCTCTACGAGCAGTACTTC

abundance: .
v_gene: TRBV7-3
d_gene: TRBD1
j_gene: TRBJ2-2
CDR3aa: CASSEQGTGELFF
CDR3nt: TGTGCCAGCAGCGAACAGGGGACCGGGGAGCTGTTTTTT

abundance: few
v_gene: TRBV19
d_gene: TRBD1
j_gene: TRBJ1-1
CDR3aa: CASSSGQGDTEAFF
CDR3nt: TGTGCCAGTAGTAGCGGACAGGGCGACACTGAAGCTTTCTTT

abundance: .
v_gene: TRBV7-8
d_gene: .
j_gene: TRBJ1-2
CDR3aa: CASSTRTDRSYGYTF
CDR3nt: TGTGCCAGCAGCACCCGGACGGACAGATCCTATGGCTACACCTTC

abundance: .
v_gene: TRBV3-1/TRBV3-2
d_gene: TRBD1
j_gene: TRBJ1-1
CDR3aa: CASSQDGTVVEAFF
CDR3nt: TGTGCCAGCAGCCAAGACGGGACAGTTGTTGAAGCTTTCTTT